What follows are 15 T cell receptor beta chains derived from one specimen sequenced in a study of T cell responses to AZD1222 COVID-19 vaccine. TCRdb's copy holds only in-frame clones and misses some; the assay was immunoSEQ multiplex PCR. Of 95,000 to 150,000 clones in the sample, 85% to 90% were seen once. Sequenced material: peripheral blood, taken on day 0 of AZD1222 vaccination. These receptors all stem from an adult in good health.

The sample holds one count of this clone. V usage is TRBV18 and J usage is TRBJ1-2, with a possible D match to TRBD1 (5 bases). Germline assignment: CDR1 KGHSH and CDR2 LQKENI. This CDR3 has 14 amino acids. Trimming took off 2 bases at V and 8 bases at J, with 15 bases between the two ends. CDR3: CASSPGLWGEGYTF. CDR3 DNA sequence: TGTGCCAGCTCACCAGGCTTATGGGGGGAAGGCTACACCTTC.

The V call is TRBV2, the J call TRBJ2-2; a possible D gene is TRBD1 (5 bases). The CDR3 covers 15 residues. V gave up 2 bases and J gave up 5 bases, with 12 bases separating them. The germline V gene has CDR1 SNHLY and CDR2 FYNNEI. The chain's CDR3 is CASSERAGRTGELFF. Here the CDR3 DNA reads TGTGCCAGCAGTGAAAGGGCAGGGCGTACCGGGGAGCTGTTTTTT.

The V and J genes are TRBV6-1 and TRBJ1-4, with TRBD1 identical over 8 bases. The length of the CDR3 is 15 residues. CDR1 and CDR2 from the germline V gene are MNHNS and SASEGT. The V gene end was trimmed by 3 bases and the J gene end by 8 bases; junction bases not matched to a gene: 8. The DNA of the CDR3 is TGTGCCAGCAGTGAGCTCCAGGGGGCAATCGAAAAACTGTTTTTT. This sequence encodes CASSELQGAIEKLFF.

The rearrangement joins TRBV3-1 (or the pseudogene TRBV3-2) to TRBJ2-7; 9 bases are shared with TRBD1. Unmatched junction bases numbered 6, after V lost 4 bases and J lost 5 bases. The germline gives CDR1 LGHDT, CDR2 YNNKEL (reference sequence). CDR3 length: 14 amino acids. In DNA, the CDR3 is TGTGCCAGCAGCCCTCAAACAGGGGGCCACGAGCAGTACTTC. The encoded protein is CASSPQTGGHEQYF.

CDR3 residues: CASRRDRYNSPLHF. Written as DNA, the CDR3 is TGTGCCAGCAGGCGGGACAGGTATAATTCACCCCTCCACTTT. This chain uses TRBV5-4 with TRBJ1-6; TRBD1 matches at 8 bases. This CDR3 contains 14 residues. J lost 4 bases, V lost 5 bases, and 2 bases had no gene match. Germline values: CDR1 SGHNT, CDR2 YYREEE (reference sequence).

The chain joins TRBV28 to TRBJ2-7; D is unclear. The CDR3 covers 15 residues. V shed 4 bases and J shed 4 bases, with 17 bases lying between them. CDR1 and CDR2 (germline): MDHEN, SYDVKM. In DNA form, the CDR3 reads TGTGCCAGCAGTTCAGACACCCTGGTACGGTACGAGCAGTACTTC. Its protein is CASSSDTLVRYEQYF. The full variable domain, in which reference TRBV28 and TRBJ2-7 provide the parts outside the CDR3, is DVKVTQSSRYLVKRTGEKVFLECVQDMDHENMFWYRQDPGLGLRLIYFSYDVKMKEKGDIPEGYSVSREKKERFSLILESASTNQTSMYLCASSSDTLVRYEQYFGPGTRLTVT.

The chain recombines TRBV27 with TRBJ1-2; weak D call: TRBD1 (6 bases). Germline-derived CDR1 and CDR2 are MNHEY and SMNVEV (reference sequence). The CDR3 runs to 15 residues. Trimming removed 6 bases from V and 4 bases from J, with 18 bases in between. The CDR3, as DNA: TGTGCCAGCAGCCCCCGACAGGACACTAGCTATGGCTACACCTTC. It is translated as CASSPRQDTSYGYTF.

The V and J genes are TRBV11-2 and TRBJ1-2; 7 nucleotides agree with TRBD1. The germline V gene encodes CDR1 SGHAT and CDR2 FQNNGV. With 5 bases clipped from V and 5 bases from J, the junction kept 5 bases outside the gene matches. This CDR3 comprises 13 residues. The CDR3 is CASSPPGGYGYTF. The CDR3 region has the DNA TGTGCCAGCAGCCCACCAGGGGGGTATGGCTACACCTTC.

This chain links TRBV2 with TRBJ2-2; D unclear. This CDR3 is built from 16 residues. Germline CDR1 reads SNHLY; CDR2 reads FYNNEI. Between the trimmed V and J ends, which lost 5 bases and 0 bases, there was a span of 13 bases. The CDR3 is CASSPELAANTGELFF. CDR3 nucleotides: TGTGCCAGCAGTCCAGAACTGGCGGCGAACACCGGGGAGCTGTTTTTT. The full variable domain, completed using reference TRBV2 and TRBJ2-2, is EPEVTQTPSHQVTQMGQEVILRCVPISNHLYFYWYRQILGQKVEFLVSFYNNEISEKSEIFDDQFSVERPDGSNFTLKIRSTKLEDSAMYFCASSPELAANTGELFFGEGSRLTVL.

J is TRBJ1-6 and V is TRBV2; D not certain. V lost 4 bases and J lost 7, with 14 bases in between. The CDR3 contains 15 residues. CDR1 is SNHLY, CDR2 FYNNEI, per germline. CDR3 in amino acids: CASSVTAVGNSPLHF. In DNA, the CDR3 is TGTGCCAGCAGTGTGACGGCAGTGGGGAATTCACCCCTCCACTTT.

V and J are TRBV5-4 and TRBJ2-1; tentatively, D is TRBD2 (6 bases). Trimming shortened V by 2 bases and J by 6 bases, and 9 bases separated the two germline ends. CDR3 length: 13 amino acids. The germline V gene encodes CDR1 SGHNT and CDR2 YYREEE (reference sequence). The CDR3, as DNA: TGTGCCAGCAGCTTATCGGGAGCCAATGAGCAGTTCTTC. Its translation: CASSLSGANEQFF.

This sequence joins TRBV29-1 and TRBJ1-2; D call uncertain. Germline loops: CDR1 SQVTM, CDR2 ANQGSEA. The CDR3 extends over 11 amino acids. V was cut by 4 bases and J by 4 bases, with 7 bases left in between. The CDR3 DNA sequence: TGCAGCGTTGGAGGGTTCTATGGCTACACCTTC. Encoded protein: CSVGGFYGYTF.

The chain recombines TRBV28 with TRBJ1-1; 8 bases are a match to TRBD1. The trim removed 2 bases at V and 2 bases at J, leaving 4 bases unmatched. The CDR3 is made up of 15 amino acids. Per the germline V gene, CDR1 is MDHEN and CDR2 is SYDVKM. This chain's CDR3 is CASSLAGQGNTEAFF. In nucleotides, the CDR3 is TGTGCCAGCAGTTTAGCAGGACAGGGTAACACTGAAGCTTTCTTT. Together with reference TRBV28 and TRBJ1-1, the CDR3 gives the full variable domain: DVKVTQSSRYLVKRTGEKVFLECVQDMDHENMFWYRQDPGLGLRLIYFSYDVKMKEKGDIPEGYSVSREKKERFSLILESASTNQTSMYLCASSLAGQGNTEAFFGQGTRLTVV.

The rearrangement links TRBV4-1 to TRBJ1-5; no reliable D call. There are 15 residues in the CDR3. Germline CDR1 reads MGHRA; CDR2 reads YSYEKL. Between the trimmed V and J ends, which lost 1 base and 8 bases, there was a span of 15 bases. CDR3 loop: CASSQGPGGPEPQHF. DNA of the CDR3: TGCGCCAGCAGCCAAGGGCCAGGAGGCCCCGAGCCCCAGCATTTT.

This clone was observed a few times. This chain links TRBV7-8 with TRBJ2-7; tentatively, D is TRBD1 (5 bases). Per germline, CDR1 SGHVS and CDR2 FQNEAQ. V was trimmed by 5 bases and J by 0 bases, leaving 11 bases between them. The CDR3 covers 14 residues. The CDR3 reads CASSPGRFSYEQYF. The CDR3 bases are TGTGCCAGCAGCCCAGGGCGCTTCTCCTACGAGCAGTACTTC.